This T cell receptor (beta chain) was sequenced for a study of blood T cell repertoires in COVID-19. Study-wide context: PBMCs, B-cell-depleted T cells, or T cells provided the cDNA or gDNA that made up the material.

The CDR3 length is 15 residues. Germline-derived CDR1 and CDR2 are MNHEY and SMNVEV (reference sequence). Deletions cut 4 bases from V and 6 bases from J, with 18 bases between. Some clones are missing from TCRdb's copy, which holds only in-frame ones; the method was immunoSEQ multiplex PCR. The sample contains fewer than 450,000 clones, about 87% of which appear only once. The sequenced material came from peripheral blood. This sequence joins TRBV27 and TRBJ1-1; D might be TRBD1 (6 bases). This clonotype was obtained from a woman aged 50 to 65 with COVID-19, enrolled during active disease. The CDR3 is CASSSYLQGIAEAFF. For the CDR3, the DNA is TGTGCCAGCAGTTCATACCTACAGGGTATCGCTGAAGCTTTCTTT.